The clone carrying this T cell receptor beta chain has a handful of counts. Antigen unknown. This CDR3 region has 13 residues. V was shortened by 5 bases and J by 1 base, with 9 bases between the two germline ends. Germline assignment: CDR1 MNHNS and CDR2 SASEGT. CD45RO/CCR7/CD25/CD127/CD95/CD27 separated CD4+ naive, central memory, regulatory and stem cell-like memory cells by sorting. The investigators reverse transcribed all of the isolated RNA, so they sequenced expressed TCRB transcripts. Measured with immunoSEQ multiplex PCR; TCRdb has only the in-frame clones, and not every one. The table records 970,000 or so clones, roughly 16% of them present only once. This entry belongs to a study of beta chain features in type 1 diabetes. Study conclusions and caveats: Insertion counts at VDJ junctions were lower in type 1 diabetes patients, who also showed more deletions there. The similarity of naive, central memory and Treg TCRB repertoires appeared greater among patients than among healthy donors.

The V call is TRBV6-1, the J call TRBJ2-7, with TRBD1 as a possible D gene (5 bases). The source of this sequence is a woman under 30 in good health. Sequencing was done on a sample of naive CD4+ T cells from blood. This chain's CDR3 is CASSRQRSYEQYF. CDR3 bases: TGTGCCAGCAGTCGACAGAGGTCCTACGAGCAGTACTTC.